These 24 T cell receptor beta chains came from one sample sequenced in a study of radiation and T cells in renal cell carcinoma. Time point here: blood 4 weeks post-SBRT, at nephrectomy. Treatment described: 15 Gy SBRT to primary tumor, nephrectomy 4 weeks later. Data came from immunoSEQ multiplex PCR; TCRdb stores just in-frame clones and leaves some out. The data contain around 99,000 clones, 65% to 90% of them singletons. The sample was blood, taken from a patient whose treatment included radiotherapy and nephrectomy. The origin of the receptors is a man aged 60 to 75 with renal cell carcinoma.

The rearrangement joins TRBV7-3 to TRBJ2-1; unclear D gene. V was clipped by 0 bases and J by 7 bases, with 10 bases between them. This CDR3 contains 14 residues. CDR1 and CDR2 from the germline V gene are SGHTA and FQGTGA. The CDR3 region is CASSLTSTRNEQFF. DNA of the CDR3: TGTGCCAGCAGCTTAACAAGCACCCGTAATGAGCAGTTCTTC.

This chain links TRBV2 with TRBJ2-3, with 10 bases matching TRBD2. This CDR3 has 14 amino acids. With 6 bases clipped from V and 4 bases from J, the junction kept 4 bases outside the gene matches. Germline CDR1 is SNHLY and CDR2 is FYNNEI. As DNA, the CDR3 is TGTGCCAGCAGCCCGGGACTAGCGTCAGATACGCAGTATTTT. It specifies CASSPGLASDTQYF.

This sequence joins TRBV27 and TRBJ1-2; 10 nucleotides agree with TRBD1. V trimming: 6 bases; J trimming: 8 bases; junction bases outside the gene matches: 9. The germline gives CDR1 MNHEY, CDR2 SMNVEV (reference sequence). This CDR3 has 14 amino acids. The CDR3 sequence is CASRETGGLRGYTF. The CDR3 nucleotides are TGTGCCAGCAGAGAGACAGGGGGCCTTCGCGGCTACACCTTC.

This clone has a single count. CDR3 sequence (DNA): TGTGCCAGCAGTTACTTTAGCGGGAGGGTACCCTACGAGCAGTACTTC. Its translation is CASSYFSGRVPYEQYF. The chain recombines TRBV2 with TRBJ2-7, with 11 bases matching TRBD2. V shed 5 bases, J shed 2 bases, and the junction held 8 bases outside the gene matches. This CDR3 spans 16 amino acids. The germline V gene has CDR1 SNHLY and CDR2 FYNNEI.

The chain is built from TRBV12-5 and TRBJ1-2; TRBD1 aligns across 8 bases. Germline CDR1 reads LGHNT; CDR2 reads FRNRAP. CDR3 length equals 14 residues. Trimming cost V 2 bases and J 7 bases; bases outside gene matches: 6. The CDR3 region is CASGLSTGGGGYTF. In nucleotides, the CDR3 is TGTGCTAGTGGTTTGTCAACAGGGGGAGGTGGCTACACCTTC.

This clone has just one count. This chain uses TRBV21-1 with TRBJ2-7; TRBD2 is taken as the D call from the table, unchecked against the DNA. TRBV21-1 is a documented pseudogene. This CDR3 is built from 20 residues. The CDR3 loop is CASSKEPPVSGGARADERYF. The CDR3 DNA reads as TGTGCCAGCAGCAAAGAACCCCCCGTCTCGGGAGGTGCCCGGGCCGACGAGCGGTACTTC.

In its sample, this clone was seen a few times. The chain recombines TRBV6-5 with TRBJ2-7; 13 nucleotides line up with TRBD2. This CDR3 contains 16 residues. V dropped 0 bases and J dropped 5; count of bases not matched to a gene: 4. Per germline, CDR1 MNHEY and CDR2 SVGAGI. CDR3 sequence reads: CASSYSGLAGADEQYF. The DNA for the CDR3 is TGTGCCAGCAGTTACTCAGGACTAGCGGGAGCCGACGAGCAGTACTTC.

The chain joins TRBV7-8 to TRBJ2-7; 7 bases are shared with TRBD2. This CDR3 comprises 18 residues. Germline CDR1 is SGHVS and CDR2 is FQNEAQ. V lost 5 bases, J lost 2 bases, and 18 bases stayed unmatched. CDR3 DNA sequence: TGTGCCAGCAGCCCCGCCCTAGAAACGGGGGGAAACCCCTACGAGCAGTACTTC. It translates to CASSPALETGGNPYEQYF.

This clone was picked up a small number of times. Other DNA sequences in the same sample also yield this CDR3. The chain is built from TRBV13 and TRBJ2-2, with 7 bases that match TRBD2. Losses at the gene ends were 6 bases for V and 5 bases for J; bases not matched to a gene: 6. CDR3 length: 14 amino acids. From germline, CDR1 is PRHDT and CDR2 FYEKMQ (reference sequence). The DNA of the CDR3 is TGTGCCAGCAGGCTAGCGGTGAAGACCGGGGAGCTGTTTTTT. This gives the protein CASRLAVKTGELFF.

The chain employs TRBV2 and TRBJ2-5, with D perhaps matching TRBD2 (5 bases). Trimming cost V 2 bases and J 5 bases, with 9 bases left between them. Germline assignment: CDR1 SNHLY and CDR2 FYNNEI. CDR3 length: 13 amino acids. CDR3 loop: CASSELGGETQYF. In DNA, the CDR3 is TGTGCCAGCAGTGAACTAGGCGGGGAGACCCAGTACTTC.

The rearrangement links TRBV6-5 to TRBJ2-3, with TRBD2 identical over 7 bases. Trimming cost V 3 bases and J 4 bases; bases outside gene matches: 7. Germline CDR1 reads MNHEY; CDR2 reads SVGAGI. The CDR3 totals 15 residues. In DNA, the CDR3 is TGTGCCAGCAGTTATTCCACGGGAGGAGCAGATACGCAGTATTTT. Translation: CASSYSTGGADTQYF.

The chain employs TRBV7-9 and TRBJ2-5; the D is unclear. The CDR3 consists of 11 residues. From germline, CDR1 is SEHNR and CDR2 FQNEAQ (reference sequence). Deletions cut 5 bases from V and 1 base from J, with 2 bases between. Written as DNA, the CDR3 is TGTGCCAGCAGCCCCCAAGAGACCCAGTACTTC. It yields the protein CASSPQETQYF.

This chain joins TRBV21-1 and TRBJ2-4. TRBV21-1 is a pseudogene. The CDR3 spans 15 residues. The CDR3, as DNA: TGTGCCAGCAGCAAAGTAGGGCTAGCCAAAAACATTCAGTACTTC. Translating gives CASSKVGLAKNIQYF.

This clone has only a few counts. The chain recombines TRBV7-2 with TRBJ1-5; 8 bases fit TRBD1. V lost 0 bases and J lost 6; bases outside the gene matches: 4. The germline V gene encodes CDR1 SGHTA and CDR2 FQGNSA. The CDR3 consists of 15 residues. CDR3 DNA sequence: TGTGCCAGCAGCTTAGCCCAGGGGGCTCTTCAGCCCCAGCATTTT. This gives the protein CASSLAQGALQPQHF.

The chain carries TRBV7-9 and TRBJ2-1, with 8 bases that match TRBD2. The V gene end was trimmed by 1 base and the J gene end by 15 bases; junction bases not matched to a gene: 11. This CDR3 is built from 14 residues. Germline loops: CDR1 SEHNR, CDR2 FQNEAQ (reference sequence). The CDR3 protein is CASSLDGLAPVVFF. The CDR3 bases are TGTGCCAGCAGCTTAGATGGACTAGCCCCCGTGGTGTTCTTC.

V and J are TRBV11-2 and TRBJ2-7; D call uncertain. Germline V lookup: CDR1 SGHAT, CDR2 FQNNGV. This CDR3 has 12 amino acids. Trimming cost V 3 bases and J 6 bases, with 9 bases left between them. CDR3 region: CASSFLAVEQYF. CDR3 nucleotide sequence: TGTGCCAGCAGCTTTTTAGCTGTCGAGCAGTACTTC.

There are a few counts of this clone. The chain has TRBV25-1 and TRBJ1-1; D remains ambiguous. The CDR3 is 14 amino acids. Trimming cost V 4 bases and J 5 bases, with 14 bases left between them. CDR1 is MGHDK and CDR2 is SYGVNS in the germline V gene. In nucleotides, the CDR3 is TGTGCCAGCAGTGTGAGCCACTTCGGGACTGAAGCTTTCTTT. Residues: CASSVSHFGTEAFF.

The chain combines TRBV9 with TRBJ1-4; D is undetermined. The CDR3 sequence is 15 residues long. Looked up from germline, CDR1 is SGDLS and CDR2 is YYNGEE. V lost 0 bases, J lost 3 bases, and 9 bases lay in between. Here the CDR3 reads CASSVDGYPNEKLFF. The CDR3 DNA reads as TGTGCCAGCAGCGTAGATGGGTATCCTAATGAAAAACTGTTTTTT.

This chain connects TRBV30 to TRBJ2-3; a possible D gene is TRBD2 (6 bases). With 4 bases removed from V and 7 bases from J, the gap between germline ends came to 9 bases. The germline V gene encodes CDR1 GTSNPN and CDR2 SVGIG (reference sequence). CDR3 length: 11 residues. CDR3 residues: CAWKGTYTQYF. Written as DNA, the CDR3 is TGTGCCTGGAAAGGGACTTATACGCAGTATTTT.

This clone was recorded only once. The CDR3 DNA reads TGTGCCATCAGTGAGTCGGACAGTCGGGTCAATCAGCCCCAGCATTTT. Its protein product is CAISESDSRVNQPQHF. The chain is built from TRBV10-3 and TRBJ1-5; weak D call: TRBD1 (6 bases). Per germline, CDR1 ENHRY and CDR2 SYGVKD. CDR3 length: 16 amino acids. The V and J ends lost 0 bases and 3 bases respectively, with 12 bases between them.

The chain recombines TRBV13 with TRBJ2-1; D is undetermined. The CDR3 runs to 14 residues. Germline V gene data show CDR1 as PRHDT and CDR2 as FYEKMQ (reference sequence). V was pared by 5 bases and J by 3 bases, with 11 bases between. The CDR3 region has the DNA TGTGCCAGCAGCCTATACGAGTACTACAATGAGCAGTTCTTC. Protein: CASSLYEYYNEQFF. Together with reference TRBV13 and TRBJ2-1, the CDR3 gives the full variable domain: AAGVIQSPRHLIKEKRETATLKCYPIPRHDTVYWYQQGPGQDPQFLISFYEKMQSDKGSIPDRFSAQQFSDYHSELNMSSLELGDSALYFCASSLYEYYNEQFFGPGTRLTVL.

The chain links TRBV27 to TRBJ2-1; 14 positions match TRBD2. The CDR3 covers 17 residues. Germline CDR1 and CDR2: MNHEY and SMNVEV (reference sequence). The J segment lost 6 bases and the V segment lost 5 bases, leaving 9 bases of the junction unmatched. The CDR3 coding sequence is TGTGCCAGCAGTCCATCCGGACTAGCGGGAGGTGGCAATGAGCAGTTCTTC. It encodes CASSPSGLAGGGNEQFF.

The chain has TRBV7-2 and TRBJ2-5, with 9 bases that match TRBD2. Germline-derived CDR1 and CDR2 are SGHTA and FQGNSA. The trim removed 0 bases at V and 2 bases at J, leaving 7 bases unmatched. The CDR3 length is 17 residues. The CDR3 DNA is TGTGCCAGCAGCTTAGCGGCCCCGACTAGCGGTCAAGAGACCCAGTACTTC. Translating it yields CASSLAAPTSGQETQYF. The full variable domain, rest sourced from reference TRBV7-2 and TRBJ2-5, is GAGVSQSPSNKVTEKGKDVELRCDPISGHTALYWYRQSLGQGLEFLIYFQGNSAPDKSGLPSDRFSAERTGGSVSTLTIQRTQQEDSAVYLCASSLAAPTSGQETQYFGPGTRLLVL.

This sequence joins TRBV2 and TRBJ2-7; 8 positions match TRBD1. Germline CDR1 SNHLY, CDR2 FYNNEI. CDR3 size: 16 residues. With 3 bases clipped from V and 6 bases from J, the junction kept 13 bases outside the gene matches. The CDR3 DNA follows: TGTGCCAGCAGTGAGGGTGAGGGGCAGGGGGCGAGCGAGCAGTACTTC. It translates to CASSEGEGQGASEQYF. The whole variable domain, filled in from reference TRBV2 and TRBJ2-7, reads EPEVTQTPSHQVTQMGQEVILRCVPISNHLYFYWYRQILGQKVEFLVSFYNNEISEKSEIFDDQFSVERPDGSNFTLKIRSTKLEDSAMYFCASSEGEGQGASEQYFGPGTRLTVT.